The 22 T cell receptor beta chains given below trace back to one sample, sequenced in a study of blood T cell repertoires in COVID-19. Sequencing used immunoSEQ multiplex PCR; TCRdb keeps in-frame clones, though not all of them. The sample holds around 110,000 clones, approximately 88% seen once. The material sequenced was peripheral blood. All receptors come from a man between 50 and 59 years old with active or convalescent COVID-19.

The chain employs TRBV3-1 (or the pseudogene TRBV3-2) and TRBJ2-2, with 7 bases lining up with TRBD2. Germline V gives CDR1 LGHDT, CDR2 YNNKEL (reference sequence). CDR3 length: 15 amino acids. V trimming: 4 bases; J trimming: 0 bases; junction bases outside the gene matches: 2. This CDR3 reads CASSRGSANTGELFF. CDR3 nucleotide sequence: TGTGCCAGCAGCCGCGGGAGCGCGAACACCGGGGAGCTGTTTTTT.

In DNA, the CDR3 is TGTGCCAGCAGCTTAACGGCTGGGGCCTCCTACGAGCAGTACTTC. It encodes CASSLTAGASYEQYF. The V call is TRBV11-1, the J call TRBJ2-7, with D maybe TRBD1 (5 bases). Germline V gene data show CDR1 as SGHAT and CDR2 as FQDESV (reference sequence). The CDR3 runs to 15 residues. V lost 2 bases, J lost 0 bases, and 11 bases lay in between.

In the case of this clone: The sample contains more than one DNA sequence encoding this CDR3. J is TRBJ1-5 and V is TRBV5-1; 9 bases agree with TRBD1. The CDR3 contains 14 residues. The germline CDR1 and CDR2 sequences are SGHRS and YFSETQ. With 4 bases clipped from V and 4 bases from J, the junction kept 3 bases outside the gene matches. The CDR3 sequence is CASSAGTGNQPQHF. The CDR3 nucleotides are TGCGCCAGCAGCGCCGGGACAGGGAATCAGCCCCAGCATTTT.

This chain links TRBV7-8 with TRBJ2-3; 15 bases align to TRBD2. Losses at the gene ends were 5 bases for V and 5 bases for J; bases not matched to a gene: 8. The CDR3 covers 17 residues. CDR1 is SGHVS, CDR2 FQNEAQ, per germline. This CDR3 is CASSPGLAGGIGDTQYF. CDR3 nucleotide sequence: TGTGCCAGCAGCCCCGGACTAGCGGGAGGGATTGGAGATACGCAGTATTTT.

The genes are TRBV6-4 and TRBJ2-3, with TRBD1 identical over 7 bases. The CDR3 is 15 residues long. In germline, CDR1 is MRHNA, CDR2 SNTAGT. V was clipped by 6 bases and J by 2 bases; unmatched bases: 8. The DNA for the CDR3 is TGTGCCAGCAGGGGACAGCCCCTTTCCACAGATACGCAGTATTTT. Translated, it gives CASRGQPLSTDTQYF.

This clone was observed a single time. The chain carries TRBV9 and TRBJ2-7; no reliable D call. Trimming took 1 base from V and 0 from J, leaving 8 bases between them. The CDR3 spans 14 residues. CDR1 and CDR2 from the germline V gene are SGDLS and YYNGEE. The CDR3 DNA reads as TGTGCCAGCAGCGTATCAGACAACTCCTACGAGCAGTACTTC. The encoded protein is CASSVSDNSYEQYF.

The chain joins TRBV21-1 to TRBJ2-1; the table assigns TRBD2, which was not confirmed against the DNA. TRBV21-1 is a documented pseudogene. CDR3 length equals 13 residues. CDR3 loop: CASIKRAYNEQFF. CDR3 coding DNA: TGTGCCAGCATAAAGCGGGCCTACAATGAGCAGTTCTTC.

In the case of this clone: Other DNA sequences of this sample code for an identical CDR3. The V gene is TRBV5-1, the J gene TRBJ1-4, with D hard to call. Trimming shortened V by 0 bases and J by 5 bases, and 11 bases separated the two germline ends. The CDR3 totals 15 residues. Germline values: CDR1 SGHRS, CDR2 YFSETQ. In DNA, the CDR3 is TGCGCCAGCAGCTTGGGTACGGAGAGGAATGAAAAACTGTTTTTT. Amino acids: CASSLGTERNEKLFF.

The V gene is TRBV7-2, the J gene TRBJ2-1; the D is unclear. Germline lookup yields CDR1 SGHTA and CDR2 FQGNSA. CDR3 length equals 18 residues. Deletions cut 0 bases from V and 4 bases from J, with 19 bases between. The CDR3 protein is CASSLAPQAPNPYNEQFF. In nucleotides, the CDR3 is TGTGCCAGCAGCTTAGCCCCCCAGGCCCCGAACCCTTACAATGAGCAGTTCTTC.

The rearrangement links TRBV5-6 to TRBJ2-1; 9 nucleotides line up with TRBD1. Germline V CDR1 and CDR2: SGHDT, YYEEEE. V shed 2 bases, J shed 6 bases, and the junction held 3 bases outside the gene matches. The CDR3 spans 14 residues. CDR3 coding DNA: TGTGCCAGCAGCTTTTTACAGGGGGCCAATGAGCAGTTCTTC. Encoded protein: CASSFLQGANEQFF.

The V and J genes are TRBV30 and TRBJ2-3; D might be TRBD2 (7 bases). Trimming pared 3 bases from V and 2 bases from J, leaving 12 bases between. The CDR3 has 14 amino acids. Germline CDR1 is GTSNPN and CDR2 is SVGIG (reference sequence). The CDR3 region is CAWSGGHSTDTQYF. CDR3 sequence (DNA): TGTGCCTGGAGCGGGGGGCATTCCACAGATACGCAGTATTTT.

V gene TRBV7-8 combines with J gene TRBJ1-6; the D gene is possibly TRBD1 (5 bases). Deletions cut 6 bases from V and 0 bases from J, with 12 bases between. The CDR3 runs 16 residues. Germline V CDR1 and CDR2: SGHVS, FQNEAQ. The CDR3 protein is CASRLGRSSYNSPLHF. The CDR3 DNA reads TGTGCCAGCAGATTGGGGCGGAGCTCCTATAATTCACCCCTCCACTTT.

CDR3 coding DNA: TGTGCCACCTCGCTAGCGGGAGGGTACGAGCAGTACTTC. It specifies CATSLAGGYEQYF. This chain joins TRBV6-6 and TRBJ2-7; 12 bases fit TRBD2. V shed 10 bases and J 4 bases; nucleotides not matched to a gene: 5. This CDR3 has 13 amino acids. Germline assignment: CDR1 MNHNY and CDR2 SVGAGI (reference sequence).

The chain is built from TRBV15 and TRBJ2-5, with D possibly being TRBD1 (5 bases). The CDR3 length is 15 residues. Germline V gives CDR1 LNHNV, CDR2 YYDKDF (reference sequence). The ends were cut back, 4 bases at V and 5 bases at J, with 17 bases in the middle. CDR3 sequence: CATSKVRVLGETQYF. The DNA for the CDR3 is TGTGCCACCAGCAAAGTCAGGGTCTTAGGTGAGACCCAGTACTTC.

CDR3 DNA sequence: TGTGCCAGCTCACCGGACAGAGCTAACTATGGCTACACCTTC. The encoded protein is CASSPDRANYGYTF. The rearrangement uses TRBV18 and TRBJ1-2; the D gene is possibly TRBD1 (6 bases). V gave up 3 bases and J gave up 0 bases, with 8 bases separating them. The CDR3 totals 14 residues. CDR1 and CDR2 (germline): KGHSH, LQKENI.

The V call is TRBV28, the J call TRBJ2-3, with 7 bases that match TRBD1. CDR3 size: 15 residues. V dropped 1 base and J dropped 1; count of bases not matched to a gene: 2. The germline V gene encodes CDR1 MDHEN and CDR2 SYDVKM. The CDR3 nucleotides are TGTGCCAGCAGTTTATTCGGGACAGGCACAGATACGCAGTATTTT. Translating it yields CASSLFGTGTDTQYF.

The chain's CDR3 is CASSSPGQGETQYF. CDR3 DNA: TGTGCCAGCAGTTCCCCAGGACAGGGAGAGACCCAGTACTTC. The chain links TRBV28 to TRBJ2-5; TRBD1 matches at 8 bases. The CDR3 runs to 14 residues. V was clipped by 4 bases and J by 4 bases; unmatched bases: 5. The V gene's germline CDR1 is MDHEN and CDR2 SYDVKM.

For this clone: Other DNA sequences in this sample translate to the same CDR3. CDR3 protein: CASSIGQGETQYF. The CDR3 DNA is TGTGCCAGTAGTATAGGCCAGGGGGAGACCCAGTACTTC. The chain recombines TRBV19 with TRBJ2-5; D is perhaps TRBD1 (6 bases). The V gene lost 1 base and the J gene lost 5 bases, with 8 bases spanning the gap. In germline, CDR1 is LNHDA, CDR2 SQIVND (reference sequence). The CDR3 consists of 13 residues. The full variable domain, in which reference TRBV19 and TRBJ2-5 provide the parts outside the CDR3, is DGGITQSPKYLFRKEGQNVTLSCEQNLNHDAMYWYRQDPGQGLRLIYYSQIVNDFQKGDIAEGYSVSREKKESFPLTVTSAQKNPTAFYLCASSIGQGETQYFGPGTRLLVL.

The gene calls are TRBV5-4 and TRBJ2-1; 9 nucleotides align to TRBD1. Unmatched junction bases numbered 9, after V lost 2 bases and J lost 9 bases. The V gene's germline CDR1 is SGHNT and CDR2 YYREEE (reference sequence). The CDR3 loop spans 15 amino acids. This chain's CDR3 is CASSLETGGVGEQFF. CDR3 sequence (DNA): TGTGCCAGCAGCTTAGAGACAGGGGGTGTCGGTGAGCAGTTCTTC.

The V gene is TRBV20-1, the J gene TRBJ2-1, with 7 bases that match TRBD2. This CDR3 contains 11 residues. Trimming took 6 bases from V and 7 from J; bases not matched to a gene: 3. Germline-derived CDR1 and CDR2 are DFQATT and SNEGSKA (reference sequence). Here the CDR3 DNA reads TGCAGTGCACTACTAGCGAATGAGCAGTTCTTC. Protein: CSALLANEQFF.

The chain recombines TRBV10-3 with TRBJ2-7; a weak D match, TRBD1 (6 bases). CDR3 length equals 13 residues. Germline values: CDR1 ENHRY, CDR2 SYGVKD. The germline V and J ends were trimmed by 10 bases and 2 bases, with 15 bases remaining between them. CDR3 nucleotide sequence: TGTGCCACCACAGGGTCCGAAACCTACGAGCAGTACTTC. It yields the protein CATTGSETYEQYF.

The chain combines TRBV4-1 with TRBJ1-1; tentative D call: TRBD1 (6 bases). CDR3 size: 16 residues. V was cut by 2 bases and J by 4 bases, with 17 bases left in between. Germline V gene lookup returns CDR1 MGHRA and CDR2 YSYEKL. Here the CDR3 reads CASSQPRRVGGTEAFF. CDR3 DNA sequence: TGCGCCAGCAGCCAACCGAGAAGGGTAGGGGGCACTGAAGCTTTCTTT.